The clone carrying this T cell receptor (beta chain) appeared once. Its antigen is undetermined. The sample originates from a study of PD-1 blockade in classical Hodgkin lymphoma. The study's findings and limits: Anyone who began nivolumab under 1 year after ASCT was excluded. Reported baseline diversity: healthy donors highest, relapsed/refractory patients lowest. TCR diversity in CD4+, not CD8+, cells rose significantly by C4D1.

The time point is: cycle 4 day 1 (C4D1), after 5 to 7 weeks of nivolumab. Following autologous stem cell transplantation, relapse occurred in every patient, and exposure to brentuximab vedotin varied. The method was immunoSEQ multiplex PCR; TCRdb's version includes in-frame clones alone and lacks a portion of them. Of tens of thousands of clones listed, around 76% are singletons. V lost 2 bases to trimming and J lost 0 bases, with 4 bases between them. Per germline, CDR1 SGHNT and CDR2 YYREEE (reference sequence). This CDR3 is 13 amino acids long. This chain joins TRBV5-4 and TRBJ2-3, with D hard to call. Specimen: peripheral blood mononuclear cells (PBMCs), collected before the fourth cycle of nivolumab. The clonotype originates from a human donor with classical Hodgkin lymphoma. The CDR3 is CASSFGSTDTQYF. CDR3 in DNA: TGTGCCAGCAGCTTTGGCAGCACAGATACGCAGTATTTT.